Below are 28 T cell receptor beta chains sequenced from a single sample in a study of cytomegalovirus exposure and HLA in healthy donors. The PCR made use of 60 Vbeta and 13 Jbeta primers. Sequenced by immunoSEQ multiplex PCR; TCRdb stores in-frame clones only, minus some. This sample lists around 80,000 clones; its ten largest clones have about 5%. Sequenced material: PBMCs. Source of these receptors: a middle-aged man in good health and CMV-seronegative.

The chain combines TRBV7-2 with TRBJ1-6, with D perhaps matching TRBD1 (5 bases). The V and J ends lost 1 base and 8 bases respectively, with 12 bases between them. Germline CDR1 and CDR2: SGHTA and FQGNSA. The CDR3 is made up of 15 amino acids. CDR3 nucleotides: TGTGCCAGCAGCTTAGTAGGGGCATCTTATTCACCCCTCCACTTT. This encodes CASSLVGASYSPLHF. Full variable domain (remainder filled in from reference TRBV7-2 and TRBJ1-6): GAGVSQSPSNKVTEKGKDVELRCDPISGHTALYWYRQSLGQGLEFLIYFQGNSAPDKSGLPSDRFSAERTGGSVSTLTIQRTQQEDSAVYLCASSLVGASYSPLHFGNGTRLTVT.

The gene calls are TRBV10-1 and TRBJ2-5; 10 bases align to TRBD2. Matching the DNA end better, TRBJ2-7 makes the J call doubtful. CDR1 is WNHNN, CDR2 SYGVQD, per germline (reference sequence). The CDR3 sequence is 15 residues long. The CDR3 DNA is TGCGCCAGCAGCCAAAATCTAGCGGGAGCGTACGAGCAGTACTTC. Translating gives CASSQNLAGAYEQYF.

This rearrangement joins TRBV28 to TRBJ1-5, with unresolved D. This CDR3 has 13 amino acids. Germline values: CDR1 MDHEN, CDR2 SYDVKM. Trimming stripped 5 bases from V and 6 bases from J, with 11 bases between. The CDR3 protein is CASSPQSGQPQHF. The CDR3 DNA sequence: TGTGCCAGCAGTCCTCAATCGGGTCAGCCCCAGCATTTT.

The chain couples TRBV5-6 to TRBJ2-7; the D is unclear. The germline V gene has CDR1 SGHDT and CDR2 YYEEEE. This CDR3 is built from 13 residues. Deletions cut 0 bases from V and 3 bases from J, with 7 bases between. CDR3 sequence: CASSLGQNYEQYF. In nucleotides, the CDR3 is TGTGCCAGCAGCTTGGGGCAAAACTACGAGCAGTACTTC. The variable domain in full, completed from reference TRBV5-6 and TRBJ2-7, reads DAGVTQSPTHLIKTRGQQVTLRCSPKSGHDTVSWYQQALGQGPQFIFQYYEEEERQRGNFPDRFSGHQFPNYSSELNVNALLLGDSALYLCASSLGQNYEQYFGPGTRLTVT.

The gene calls are TRBV7-2 and TRBJ2-2; TRBD2 matches at 7 bases. CDR1 SGHTA and CDR2 FQGNSA come from the germline V gene. The ends lost 5 bases at V and 4 bases at J; junction bases unmatched: 10. This CDR3 contains 16 residues. CDR3 amino acids: CASSPHGAGSTGELFF. The CDR3 nucleotides are TGTGCCAGCAGCCCCCATGGAGCGGGGAGCACCGGGGAGCTGTTTTTT.

V is TRBV19 and J is TRBJ2-3, with 10 nucleotides matching TRBD2. Germline CDR1 reads LNHDA; CDR2 reads SQIVND (reference sequence). Trimming at V came to 3 bases and at J to 5 bases, leaving 5 bases not matched to a gene. The CDR3 covers 15 residues. CDR3 DNA sequence: TGTGCCAGTAGTATCCAGCGGGGGGGCTTAGATACGCAGTATTTT. It encodes CASSIQRGGLDTQYF.

The gene calls are TRBV11-2 and TRBJ2-1; 8 nucleotides match TRBD2. Germline V CDR1 and CDR2: SGHAT, FQNNGV. Losses at the gene ends were 5 bases for V and 0 bases for J; bases not matched to a gene: 12. The CDR3 sequence is 18 residues long. CDR3 DNA sequence: TGTGCCAGCAGCCTTCTAGCTAGCGGGTTCAGCTCCTACAATGAGCAGTTCTTC. Translated, it gives CASSLLASGFSSYNEQFF.

V is TRBV6-5 and J is TRBJ2-5, with D possibly TRBD2 on 6 matching bases. V was trimmed by 6 bases and J by 3 bases, leaving 11 bases between them. CDR1 MNHEY and CDR2 SVGAGI come from the germline V gene. The CDR3 is made up of 13 amino acids. The CDR3 sequence: CASRVTGEETQYF. The CDR3 DNA follows: TGTGCCAGCAGAGTAACGGGGGAAGAGACCCAGTACTTC.

The genes are TRBV2 and TRBJ2-3; 8 nucleotides align to TRBD2. The CDR3 contains 15 residues. Germline V lookup: CDR1 SNHLY, CDR2 FYNNEI. Losses at the gene ends were 5 bases for V and 0 bases for J; bases not matched to a gene: 4. In nucleotides, the CDR3 is TGTGCCAGCAGTACTCCTAGCGGGAGCACAGATACGCAGTATTTT. Translating gives CASSTPSGSTDTQYF.

The chain couples TRBV5-8 to TRBJ1-5; the D is unclear. V was cut by 0 bases and J by 7 bases, with 8 bases left in between. CDR1 and CDR2 from the germline V gene are SGHTS and YDEGEE. The CDR3 loop spans 13 amino acids. CDR3 DNA: TGTGCCAGCAGCTTGGACAGCCACCAGCCCCAGCATTTT. Protein sequence: CASSLDSHQPQHF.

The rearrangement links TRBV7-2 to TRBJ2-6; D is perhaps TRBD1 (6 bases). CDR1 and CDR2 (germline): SGHTA, FQGNSA. V was shortened by 2 bases and J by 0 bases, with 11 bases between the two germline ends. The CDR3 extends over 17 amino acids. CDR3 coding DNA: TGTGCCAGCAGCTTACTACAGGGTTACTCTGGGGCCAACGTCCTGACTTTC. Protein product: CASSLLQGYSGANVLTF.

This chain links TRBV30 with TRBJ1-4; maybe TRBD1 (6 bases). CDR3 length equals 13 residues. CDR1 and CDR2 (germline): GTSNPN, SVGIG (reference sequence). V was trimmed by 5 bases and J by 8 bases, leaving 15 bases between them. The CDR3 sequence: CAWDGGAGEKLFF. For the CDR3, the DNA is TGTGCCTGGGACGGGGGGGCCGGGGAAAAACTGTTTTTT.

The CDR3 bases are TGTGCCAGCAGTACCCGGGAGGACTGGACTGAAGCTTTCTTT. Protein product: CASSTREDWTEAFF. This rearrangement joins TRBV28 to TRBJ1-1, with D uncertain. V dropped 5 bases and J dropped 5 bases, with 15 bases sitting between them. The germline V gene encodes CDR1 MDHEN and CDR2 SYDVKM. The CDR3 is 14 residues long.

This chain joins TRBV2 and TRBJ2-4; D is possibly TRBD2 (6 bases). V was trimmed by 5 bases and J by 8 bases, leaving 16 bases between them. Germline V gives CDR1 SNHLY, CDR2 FYNNEI. The CDR3 totals 14 residues. DNA for the CDR3: TGTGCCAGCAGTCACCTTTTACCGGGGGACATTCAGTACTTC. Its protein is CASSHLLPGDIQYF.

The chain links TRBV30 to TRBJ1-6; 7 bases match TRBD1. CDR3 length: 14 amino acids. After removal of 2 bases from V and 5 bases from J, the junction contained 3 bases not matched to a gene. Germline assignment: CDR1 GTSNPN and CDR2 SVGIG (reference sequence). The CDR3 loop is CAWSLGQDNSPLHF. Here the CDR3 DNA reads TGTGCCTGGAGTCTTGGACAGGATAATTCACCCCTCCACTTT.

This chain connects TRBV5-1 to TRBJ2-7; D is ambiguous. Germline V gene lookup returns CDR1 SGHRS and CDR2 YFSETQ. The length of the CDR3 is 13 residues. V was trimmed by 2 bases and J by 2 bases, leaving 8 bases between them. CDR3 sequence (DNA): TGCGCCAGCAGCTTCGACTGGACCTACGAGCAGTACTTC. It specifies CASSFDWTYEQYF.

The chain is built from TRBV6-4 and TRBJ2-1; maybe TRBD1 (5 bases). Germline lookup yields CDR1 MRHNA and CDR2 SNTAGT. CDR3 size: 13 residues. Between the trimmed V and J ends, which lost 3 bases and 5 bases, there was a span of 8 bases. CDR3 in amino acids: CASSEKDNNEQFF. CDR3 nucleotides: TGTGCCAGCAGTGAAAAGGACAACAATGAGCAGTTCTTC.

The V gene is TRBV7-2, the J gene TRBJ1-1; possibly TRBD1 for D (5 bases). Germline lookup yields CDR1 SGHTA and CDR2 FQGNSA. This CDR3 region has 12 residues. Trimming pared 4 bases from V and 11 bases from J, leaving 14 bases between. CDR3 region: CASSSGGGSAFF. The CDR3 nucleotides read TGTGCCAGCAGCTCGGGGGGGGGAAGCGCTTTCTTT.

V gene TRBV30 combines with J gene TRBJ1-1, with D maybe TRBD1 (5 bases). Trimming shortened V by 5 bases and J by 1 base, and 14 bases separated the two germline ends. Germline V lookup: CDR1 GTSNPN, CDR2 SVGIG (reference sequence). CDR3 length equals 14 residues. The CDR3 sequence is CAWSKTARNTEAFF. DNA for the CDR3: TGTGCCTGGTCAAAGACAGCCAGGAACACTGAAGCTTTCTTT.

The genes are TRBV7-8 and TRBJ2-7; D perhaps matches TRBD1 (6 bases). Trimming cost V 0 bases and J 3 bases, with 12 bases left between them. This CDR3 spans 15 amino acids. Germline-derived CDR1 and CDR2 are SGHVS and FQNEAQ. CDR3 sequence (DNA): TGTGCCAGCAGCTTAGCAGGGACACCGAACTACGAGCAGTACTTC. Its translation is CASSLAGTPNYEQYF.

This chain joins TRBV5-1 and TRBJ2-3; 7 positions agree with TRBD2. Germline lookup yields CDR1 SGHRS and CDR2 YFSETQ. The V and J ends lost 4 bases and 4 bases, in that order; junction bases with no gene match: 9. This CDR3 contains 15 residues. Here the CDR3 reads CASSLTAGRADTQYF. The CDR3 bases are TGCGCCAGCAGCCTCACAGCGGGGAGGGCAGATACGCAGTATTTT.

The chain carries TRBV9 and TRBJ1-2; 8 bases agree with TRBD1. J lost 1 base, V lost 0 bases, and 2 bases had no gene match. Germline V CDR1 and CDR2: SGDLS, YYNGEE. The CDR3 sequence is 15 residues long. The DNA for the CDR3 is TGTGCCAGCAGCGTAGCCACAGGGGGTAACTATGGCTACACCTTC. The encoded protein is CASSVATGGNYGYTF.

This chain uses TRBV13 with TRBJ1-1; possibly TRBD1 for D (5 bases). Germline values: CDR1 PRHDT, CDR2 FYEKMQ (reference sequence). V lost 4 bases and J 1 base, leaving 13 bases between the germline ends. The CDR3 has 15 amino acids. The CDR3 DNA reads TGTGCCAGCAGCTCCCCTGCCAGGGCGAACACTGAAGCTTTCTTT. Translating it yields CASSSPARANTEAFF. The full variable domain, with the rest looked up from reference TRBV13 and TRBJ1-1, is AAGVIQSPRHLIKEKRETATLKCYPIPRHDTVYWYQQGPGQDPQFLISFYEKMQSDKGSIPDRFSAQQFSDYHSELNMSSLELGDSALYFCASSSPARANTEAFFGQGTRLTVV.

This chain uses TRBV6-1 with TRBJ1-5; D unclear. Germline loops: CDR1 MNHNS, CDR2 SASEGT. Trimming shortened V by 0 bases and J by 3 bases, and 9 bases separated the two germline ends. This CDR3 has 15 residues. For the CDR3, the DNA is TGTGCCAGCAGTGAAGCGTTGGAGGACAATCAGCCCCAGCATTTT. Amino acids: CASSEALEDNQPQHF.

The CDR3 reads CAINTGTPHTGELFF. The CDR3 region has the DNA TGTGCCATCAACACCGGGACACCCCACACCGGGGAGCTGTTTTTT. The chain has TRBV10-3 and TRBJ2-2, with a tentative D call TRBD1 (6 bases). V gave up 7 bases and J gave up 3 bases, with 15 bases separating them. The V gene's germline CDR1 is ENHRY and CDR2 SYGVKD. The CDR3 is 15 amino acids.

V gene TRBV5-1 combines with J gene TRBJ2-1, with D possibly being TRBD1 (5 bases). Germline-derived CDR1 and CDR2 are SGHRS and YFSETQ. The ends were cut back, 7 bases at V and 4 bases at J, with 21 bases in the middle. The CDR3 has 16 amino acids. DNA for the CDR3: TGCGCCAGCCGACCTGAACAGGTTAACGGGTACAATGAGCAGTTCTTC. Translation: CASRPEQVNGYNEQFF.

This chain connects TRBV10-1 to TRBJ2-7; tentatively, D is TRBD1 (5 bases). Germline CDR1 reads WNHNN; CDR2 reads SYGVQD (reference sequence). This CDR3 contains 15 residues. Trimming left V 5 bases short and J 2 bases short, with 16 bases between. The CDR3 is CASSHQKGIAYEQYF. The DNA for the CDR3 is TGCGCCAGCAGTCACCAGAAGGGGATAGCCTACGAGCAGTACTTC.

This rearrangement joins TRBV4-3 to TRBJ2-4; 8 bases line up with TRBD2. This CDR3 has 18 residues. The V segment lost 0 bases and the J segment 7 bases; nucleotides outside the gene matches: 14. Germline V gene lookup returns CDR1 LGHNA and CDR2 YSLEER. Here the CDR3 reads CASSQDWGTGGANNIQYF. CDR3 in DNA: TGCGCCAGCAGCCAAGACTGGGGAACGGGGGGGGCAAATAACATTCAGTACTTC.